The clone carrying this T cell receptor (beta chain) turned up a few times. Its antigen remains unidentified. This record comes from a study of cytomegalovirus exposure and HLA in healthy donors. Study summary: Early release data held tens of millions of unique TCRs from HLA-typed donors. General study results and limits: Apart from CMV serostatus, no immune exposure information was available. Prediction of most subjects' HLA-A and HLA-B alleles by TCR beta sequences was reportedly accurate.

A multiplex PCR was run with 60 Vbeta primers and 13 Jbeta primers. The data were produced by immunoSEQ multiplex PCR, yet TCRdb's version contains in-frame clones alone and is incomplete. The repertoire holds about 60,000 clones, around three quarters seen once, with roughly 19% in the top ten. Sequences were obtained from PBMCs. The TCR was taken from a woman in her sixties or seventies in good health and CMV-seropositive.

The CDR3 nucleotides read TGTGCCAGCAGGCCACAGGGAGAGGGGCCCCAGCATTTT. Translation gives CASRPQGEGPQHF. The J gene is TRBJ1-5, the V gene TRBV2; perhaps TRBD1 as D (6 bases). Germline assignment: CDR1 SNHLY and CDR2 FYNNEI. This CDR3 region has 13 residues. Trimming removed 6 bases from V and 9 bases from J, with 15 bases in between.